The 22 T cell receptor beta chains given below trace back to one sample, sequenced in a study of cytomegalovirus exposure and HLA in healthy donors. PCR used 60 Vbeta primers and 13 Jbeta primers. Libraries were prepared by immunoSEQ multiplex PCR; TCRdb keeps only in-frame clonotypes and omits some of them. Of about 130,000 clones detected, over 8% appear once; the ten largest clones hold about 5.5%. The specimen sequenced was PBMCs. The receptors shown here come from a man aged 35 to 55 in good health and CMV-seronegative.

The chain carries TRBV6-1 and TRBJ1-1; TRBD1 is a possible D gene (6 bases). CDR1 is MNHNS, CDR2 SASEGT, per germline. Trimming took 7 bases from V and 3 from J, leaving 15 bases between them. This CDR3 comprises 14 residues. The CDR3 DNA reads as TGTGCCAGCACCAGAACAGGGAGGGACACTGAAGCTTTCTTT. It codes for CASTRTGRDTEAFF.

DNA of the CDR3: TGTGCCTGGAGCTCCGGAAACACCATATATTTT. Protein product: CAWSSGNTIYF. The chain joins TRBV30 to TRBJ1-3; no clear D gene. Germline CDR1 GTSNPN, CDR2 SVGIG (reference sequence). V shed 3 bases and J shed 4 bases, with 4 bases lying between them. The CDR3 extends over 11 amino acids. Combining the CDR3 with reference TRBV30 and TRBJ1-3 gives the whole variable domain SQTIHQWPATLVQPVGSPLSLECTVEGTSNPNLYWYRQAAGRGLQLLFYSVGIGQISSEVPQNLSASRPQDRQFILSSKKLLLSDSGFYLCAWSSGNTIYFGEGSWLTVV.

This clone was counted a few times. The CDR3 sequence is CATSRGLGGLVDEQFF. The CDR3 bases are TGTGCCACCAGCAGAGGGCTAGGAGGGTTAGTGGATGAGCAGTTCTTC. V usage is TRBV15 and J usage is TRBJ2-1, with D perhaps TRBD2 (6 bases). Germline CDR1 reads LNHNV; CDR2 reads YYDKDF (reference sequence). V lost 1 base to trimming and J lost 8 bases, with 18 bases between them. This CDR3 comprises 16 residues.

This clone was picked up a small number of times. J is TRBJ2-3 and V is TRBV11-3, with 12 bases matching TRBD2. Germline V gene lookup returns CDR1 SGHNT and CDR2 YENEEA. This CDR3 has 16 residues. Trimming at V came to 5 bases and at J to 5 bases, leaving 8 bases not matched to a gene. The chain's CDR3 is CASSISSGGGIDTQYF. The CDR3, as DNA: TGTGCCAGCAGCATATCTAGCGGGGGGGGGATAGATACGCAGTATTTT.

The CDR3, as DNA: TGTGCCAGCAGCGCTGATTTCGGGGGTAGCACAGATACGCAGTATTTT. This gives the protein CASSADFGGSTDTQYF. The chain has TRBV9 and TRBJ2-3; a possible D gene is TRBD2 (6 bases). The germline gives CDR1 SGDLS, CDR2 YYNGEE. This CDR3 contains 16 residues. V was shortened by 3 bases and J by 0 bases, with 14 bases between the two germline ends.

This clone turned up a few times. The chain carries TRBV4-3 and TRBJ2-7, with D uncertain. CDR1 LGHNA and CDR2 YSLEER come from the germline V gene. V was cut by 0 bases and J by 4 bases, with 16 bases left in between. The CDR3 spans 16 residues. Written as DNA, the CDR3 is TGCGCCAGCAGCCAAGATTTGATCACGAGTCGGTACGAGCAGTACTTC. Translating it yields CASSQDLITSRYEQYF.

This clone was seen a handful of times. V is TRBV19 and J is TRBJ2-3, with TRBD2 identical over 10 bases. J lost 3 bases, V lost 3 bases, and 0 bases had no gene match. CDR1 and CDR2 from the germline V gene are LNHDA and SQIVND (reference sequence). The CDR3 length is 14 residues. CDR3 sequence (DNA): TGTGCCAGTAGTATGACTAGCGGGACAGATACGCAGTATTTT. Residues: CASSMTSGTDTQYF.

This clone was observed a few times. This chain uses TRBV7-2 with TRBJ2-5; a possible D gene is TRBD2 (5 bases). V was trimmed by 3 bases and J by 2 bases, leaving 10 bases between them. The CDR3 is 14 amino acids. Germline lookup yields CDR1 SGHTA and CDR2 FQGNSA. CDR3 in amino acids: CASSFGVQQETQYF. DNA of the CDR3: TGTGCCAGCAGCTTCGGGGTGCAGCAAGAGACCCAGTACTTC.

The J gene is TRBJ2-5, the V gene TRBV11-1; weak D call: TRBD2 (6 bases). Trimming cost V 3 bases and J 1 base, with 18 bases left between them. CDR3 length: 17 amino acids. Germline CDR1 is SGHAT and CDR2 is FQDESV (reference sequence). CDR3 amino acids: CASSFNSRAGIQETQYF. Written as DNA, the CDR3 is TGTGCCAGCAGCTTTAATTCCAGGGCGGGGATCCAAGAGACCCAGTACTTC.

Concerning this clone: The sample has other DNA sequences that encode this CDR3 too. The chain joins TRBV5-5 to TRBJ1-1, with D tentatively TRBD1 (6 bases). Germline CDR1 is SGHKS and CDR2 is YYEKEE (reference sequence). The CDR3 spans 15 residues. The V end lost 4 bases, the J end lost 1 base, and 14 bases lay between the germline ends. The CDR3 DNA reads TGTGCCAGCAGCCTGGCCCCAGGGGCGAACACTGAAGCTTTCTTT. Translation: CASSLAPGANTEAFF.

This clone was observed a handful of times. This sequence joins TRBV28 and TRBJ1-3; the match to TRBD1 covers 8 bases. The CDR3 is 16 residues long. V lost 4 bases, J lost 5 bases, and 10 bases stayed unmatched. Germline V gene data show CDR1 as MDHEN and CDR2 as SYDVKM. Here the CDR3 reads CASSSVRGRERNTIYF. The CDR3 DNA is TGTGCCAGCAGTTCAGTCAGGGGGCGAGAGAGAAACACCATATATTTT.

A few counts support this clone. Other DNA sequences in the sample encode the same CDR3. The rearrangement uses TRBV6-1 and TRBJ2-7; maybe TRBD2 (5 bases). V was cut by 5 bases and J by 3 bases, with 8 bases left in between. This CDR3 has 12 residues. Germline lookup yields CDR1 MNHNS and CDR2 SASEGT. CDR3 nucleotide sequence: TGTGCCAGCAGTTTAAGCGGCTACGAGCAGTACTTC. Translation gives CASSLSGYEQYF.

This clone has only a few counts. The genes are TRBV6-6 and TRBJ1-1, with a tentative D call TRBD1 (5 bases). Germline V CDR1 and CDR2: MNHNY, SVGAGI (reference sequence). Trimming shortened V by 8 bases and J by 5 bases, and 18 bases separated the two germline ends. This CDR3 spans 14 amino acids. The CDR3 DNA reads as TGTGCCAGCCAAATCGCCAGGGAAGGGACTGAAGCTTTCTTT. It translates to CASQIAREGTEAFF.

The J gene is TRBJ2-7, the V gene TRBV15; 10 nucleotides agree with TRBD2. V lost 1 base and J lost 2; bases outside the gene matches: 11. The germline V gene has CDR1 LNHNV and CDR2 YYDKDF (reference sequence). CDR3 length: 18 amino acids. CDR3 DNA: TGTGCCACCAGCAGAGTCGTCCTAGCGGGGGCCGCTACCTACGAGCAGTACTTC. It translates to CATSRVVLAGAATYEQYF. The full variable domain, completed using reference TRBV15 and TRBJ2-7, is DAMVIQNPRYQVTQFGKPVTLSCSQTLNHNVMYWYQQKSSQAPKLLFHYYDKDFNNEADTPDNFQSRRPNTSFCFLDIRSPGLGDTAMYLCATSRVVLAGAATYEQYFGPGTRLTVT.

The gene calls are TRBV5-1 and TRBJ2-1, with 13 bases fitting TRBD2. After removal of 7 bases from V and 9 bases from J, the junction contained 4 bases not matched to a gene. This CDR3 contains 13 residues. Germline CDR1 is SGHRS and CDR2 is YFSETQ. CDR3 coding DNA: TGCGCCAGCGGTACTAGCGGGGGGGCTGAGCAGTTCTTC. Translated: CASGTSGGAEQFF.

V gene TRBV28 combines with J gene TRBJ1-2, with 9 bases matching TRBD1. The germline V gene encodes CDR1 MDHEN and CDR2 SYDVKM. The CDR3 contains 15 residues. The J segment lost 4 bases and the V segment lost 5 bases, leaving 8 bases of the junction unmatched. For the CDR3, the DNA is TGTGCCAGCAGTCGTCCCGGGACAGGGAGCTATGGCTACACCTTC. It specifies CASSRPGTGSYGYTF.

This clone has a handful of counts. V is TRBV5-1 and J is TRBJ2-5; a weak D match, TRBD1 (6 bases). This CDR3 comprises 15 residues. V lost 0 bases and J lost 5, with 14 bases in between. Germline V CDR1 and CDR2: SGHRS, YFSETQ. The CDR3 bases are TGCGCCAGCAGCTTGGTTCCAGGGGCGGCGGAGACCCAGTACTTC. It translates to CASSLVPGAAETQYF.

This clone was recorded a few times. CDR3 residues: CASSPTTGLVYGYTF. CDR3 nucleotides: TGTGCCAGCAGCCCCACGACCGGGTTAGTCTATGGCTACACCTTC. The chain uses TRBV5-6 and TRBJ1-2; D unresolved. This CDR3 region has 15 residues. The V gene lost 4 bases and the J gene lost 4 bases, with 17 bases spanning the gap. Germline CDR1 and CDR2: SGHDT and YYEEEE.

V gene TRBV19 combines with J gene TRBJ2-1; 8 nucleotides align to TRBD2. J lost 3 bases, V lost 6 bases, and 10 bases had no gene match. Germline V gene lookup returns CDR1 LNHDA and CDR2 SQIVND (reference sequence). The CDR3 loop spans 16 amino acids. Here the CDR3 DNA reads TGTGCCAGTAGATCCCCCATACGGGGGGGCTACAATGAGCAGTTCTTC. Its translation is CASRSPIRGGYNEQFF.

The chain joins TRBV6-5 to TRBJ2-7; 9 nucleotides line up with TRBD1. The CDR3 length is 13 residues. Looked up from germline, CDR1 is MNHEY and CDR2 is SVGAGI. V was clipped by 4 bases and J by 6 bases; unmatched bases: 4. CDR3 sequence (DNA): TGTGCCAGCAGTTTAGGACAGGGGCGCGAGCAGTACTTC. It specifies CASSLGQGREQYF.

The gene calls are TRBV25-1 and TRBJ2-1, with 7 positions matching TRBD1. The junction had 5 bases not matched to a gene; V was cut back by 1 base and J by 8 bases. CDR3 size: 14 residues. Germline V CDR1 and CDR2: MGHDK, SYGVNS. CDR3 amino acids: CASSEFRGSDEQFF. CDR3 DNA sequence: TGTGCCAGCAGTGAATTCAGGGGGAGTGATGAGCAGTTCTTC.

In this sample, this clone turned up a few times. The rearrangement uses TRBV4-1 and TRBJ2-2, with D unresolved. The germline CDR1 and CDR2 sequences are MGHRA and YSYEKL. The CDR3 totals 13 residues. V was cut by 3 bases and J by 8 bases, with 10 bases left in between. The CDR3, as DNA: TGCGCCAGCAGCCAGCCTGGCCCAGGGGAGCTGTTTTTT. It codes for CASSQPGPGELFF.